The 17 T cell receptor beta chains reported below all come from one sample, sequenced in a study of CD8 T cells in ankylosing spondylitis (dated by TCRdb to the late 2010s). The library was produced with 5' RACE. Sequencing was performed on an Illumina HiSeq 2500. TCRdb reprocessed the public reads (quality trimming at Q25 with fastp, clone calling with MiXCR) and kept in-frame beta chains. Here each entry gathers all rows of one CDR3 protein and keeps the most common genes and DNA. Recorded for this sample are 150,000 to 200,000 distinct CDR3 sequences; about a third of them occurred a single time. Clones ranked in the top ten supply about 6.3% of the sample. What was sequenced was synovial fluid, either unsorted or a sorted T cell fraction (not recorded which). The receptors come from a male donor with ankylosing spondylitis.

This clonotype was seen more than once but under ten times. V and J are TRBV20-1 and TRBJ1-1; TRBD1 matches 7 bases. The ends lost 6 bases at V and 1 base at J; junction bases unmatched: 11. Germline V gene data show CDR1 as DFQATT and CDR2 as SNEGSKA (reference sequence). This CDR3 has 15 amino acids. The CDR3 region has the DNA TGCAGTGCCTCCTCCGGGACAGCTCGGAACACTGAAGCTTTCTTT. Its protein product is CSASSGTARNTEAFF.

This clonotype was recorded at least ten times. This chain joins TRBV7-9 and TRBJ2-7, with 8 bases matching TRBD1. Losses at the gene ends were 6 bases for V and 4 bases for J; bases not matched to a gene: 5. The germline gives CDR1 SEHNR, CDR2 FQNEAQ (reference sequence). The CDR3 totals 13 residues. CDR3 DNA sequence: TGTGCCAGCAGACAGGGGGGCTTTTACGAGCAGTACTTC. Translating gives CASRQGGFYEQYF.

The chain links TRBV7-2 to TRBJ1-2, with a tentative D call TRBD1 (5 bases). Germline V lookup: CDR1 SGHTA, CDR2 FQGNSA. CDR3 length: 13 residues. With 2 bases removed from V and 4 bases from J, the gap between germline ends came to 8 bases. CDR3 nucleotide sequence: TGTGCCAGCAGCTTAAGTGGGACCTATGGCTACACCTTC. Protein: CASSLSGTYGYTF. Filled out from reference TRBV7-2 and TRBJ1-2, the complete variable domain reads GAGVSQSPSNKVTEKGKDVELRCDPISGHTALYWYRQSLGQGLEFLIYFQGNSAPDKSGLPSDRFSAERTGGSVSTLTIQRTQQEDSAVYLCASSLSGTYGYTFGSGTRLTVV.

The DNA for the CDR3 is TGCAGTTCTAAGCGGGGGGACCAAGAGACCCAGTACTTC. Protein product: CSSKRGDQETQYF. This chain links TRBV20-1 with TRBJ2-5; TRBD2 matches at 9 bases. The CDR3 is 13 residues long. Germline V CDR1 and CDR2: DFQATT, SNEGSKA (reference sequence). After removal of 8 bases from V and 0 bases from J, the junction contained 4 bases not matched to a gene.

This clonotype was seen only once. The chain recombines TRBV6-1 with TRBJ2-5; D is possibly TRBD1 (6 bases). The CDR3 is made up of 15 amino acids. The germline gives CDR1 MNHNS, CDR2 SASEGT. Trimming took 0 bases from V and 1 from J, leaving 9 bases between them. In nucleotides, the CDR3 is TGTGCCAGCAGTGAAGCGCCGGACAGCCAAGAGACCCAGTACTTC. The encoded protein is CASSEAPDSQETQYF.

The V gene is TRBV5-1, the J gene TRBJ2-1; TRBD2 agrees at 7 bases. The CDR3 totals 14 residues. The germline V gene encodes CDR1 SGHRS and CDR2 YFSETQ. The V and J ends lost 7 bases and 0 bases, in that order; junction bases with no gene match: 4. This CDR3 reads CASGGEGSYNEQFF. The DNA for the CDR3 is TGCGCCAGCGGGGGGGAGGGCTCCTACAATGAGCAGTTCTTC.

This rearrangement joins TRBV7-8 to TRBJ2-2, with 7 bases that match TRBD2. The CDR3 length is 16 residues. In germline, CDR1 is SGHVS, CDR2 FQNEAQ. The V gene end was trimmed by 7 bases and the J gene end by 1 base; junction bases not matched to a gene: 9. The CDR3 here is CASTQWVAGNTGELFF. CDR3 nucleotides: TGTGCCAGCACCCAGTGGGTAGCGGGGAACACCGGGGAGCTGTTTTTT.

The chain recombines TRBV5-1 with TRBJ2-6; weak D call: TRBD1 (5 bases). Per germline, CDR1 SGHRS and CDR2 YFSETQ. V lost 5 bases to trimming and J lost 0 bases, with 15 bases between them. The CDR3 totals 17 residues. The CDR3 here is CASSPITGTSGANVLTF. Here the CDR3 DNA reads TGCGCCAGCAGTCCCATCACAGGTACCTCTGGGGCCAACGTCCTGACTTTC.

The chain carries TRBV18 and TRBJ1-2; D is uncertain. The CDR3 has 12 residues. Germline V CDR1 and CDR2: KGHSH, LQKENI. Trimming stripped 6 bases from V and 6 bases from J, with 11 bases between. Written as DNA, the CDR3 is TGTGCCAGCTCGGAGGACTCAAATGGCTACACCTTC. This sequence encodes CASSEDSNGYTF.

This clonotype occurred a few times. The chain is built from TRBV30 and TRBJ1-5, with TRBD1 matching over 8 bases. Germline lookup yields CDR1 GTSNPN and CDR2 SVGIG (reference sequence). The V gene end was trimmed by 1 base and the J gene end by 2 bases; junction bases not matched to a gene: 7. This CDR3 is built from 16 residues. CDR3 sequence: CAWSARGPRGNQPQHF. As DNA, the CDR3 is TGTGCCTGGAGTGCCAGGGGGCCAAGGGGCAATCAGCCCCAGCATTTT. The full variable domain, in which reference TRBV30 and TRBJ1-5 provide the parts outside the CDR3, is SQTIHQWPATLVQPVGSPLSLECTVEGTSNPNLYWYRQAAGRGLQLLFYSVGIGQISSEVPQNLSASRPQDRQFILSSKKLLLSDSGFYLCAWSARGPRGNQPQHFGDGTRLSIL.

This clonotype appeared a few times. The chain carries TRBV7-3 and TRBJ2-2, with D possibly TRBD1 on 5 matching bases. The CDR3 consists of 14 residues. CDR1 and CDR2 from the germline V gene are SGHTA and FQGTGA. V dropped 5 bases and J dropped 1 base, with 8 bases sitting between them. The CDR3 protein is CASSVQVNTGELFF. The CDR3 DNA reads TGTGCCAGCAGCGTACAGGTGAACACCGGGGAGCTGTTTTTT.

V gene TRBV24-1 combines with J gene TRBJ2-3, with 10 bases fitting TRBD2. Trimming removed 5 bases from V and 5 bases from J; junction bases left unmatched: 9. The V gene's germline CDR1 is KGHDR and CDR2 SFDVKD. The CDR3 runs 16 residues. The CDR3, as DNA: TGTGCCACCAGTGCTGGGCTAGCGGGAGAAGGAGATACGCAGTATTTT. This translates into CATSAGLAGEGDTQYF.

In its sample, this clonotype was seen a few times. The chain carries TRBV12-3 or TRBV12-4 and TRBJ2-5; maybe TRBD2 (5 bases). The ends were cut back, 3 bases at V and 0 bases at J, with 14 bases in the middle. CDR3 length: 16 residues. The CDR3 bases are TGTGCCAGCAGTTTGATTCGGGAAGTCTACCAAGAGACCCAGTACTTC. It encodes CASSLIREVYQETQYF.

The genes are TRBV11-2 and TRBJ2-7; D not certain. The CDR3 loop spans 18 amino acids. Germline CDR1 is SGHAT and CDR2 is FQNNGV. The V end was cut by 2 bases, the J end by 0 bases, with 20 bases between. The CDR3 nucleotides are TGTGCCAGCAGCTTAAAATCGCAAGCCGGGTTCGGCTCCTACGAGCAGTACTTC. This encodes CASSLKSQAGFGSYEQYF.

The chain uses TRBV12-3 or TRBV12-4 and TRBJ1-2; 8 bases are a match to TRBD1. The length of the CDR3 is 15 residues. V shed 5 bases and J 4 bases; nucleotides not matched to a gene: 9. CDR3 in DNA: TGTGCCAGCAGTCCCCTGGACAGGGCGTCCTATGGCTACACCTTC. Protein: CASSPLDRASYGYTF.

The J gene is TRBJ2-1, the V gene TRBV4-1, with TRBD2 identical over 9 bases. CDR3 length: 16 residues. CDR1 is MGHRA, CDR2 YSYEKL, per germline. J gave up 6 bases and V 1 base, and 7 bases lay outside the gene matches. The CDR3 sequence: CASSQVASGALNEQFF. CDR3 in DNA: TGCGCCAGCAGCCAAGTGGCTAGCGGGGCCCTCAATGAGCAGTTCTTC.

The chain uses TRBV28 and TRBJ1-4; possibly TRBD1 for D (5 bases). V was shortened by 3 bases and J by 6 bases, with 14 bases between the two germline ends. Germline V gene sequence: CDR1 MDHEN, CDR2 SYDVKM. The CDR3 is 15 amino acids. The CDR3 region has the DNA TGTGCCAGCAGTTTGGGAGGTAGGGGATATGAAAAACTGTTTTTT. It encodes CASSLGGRGYEKLFF.